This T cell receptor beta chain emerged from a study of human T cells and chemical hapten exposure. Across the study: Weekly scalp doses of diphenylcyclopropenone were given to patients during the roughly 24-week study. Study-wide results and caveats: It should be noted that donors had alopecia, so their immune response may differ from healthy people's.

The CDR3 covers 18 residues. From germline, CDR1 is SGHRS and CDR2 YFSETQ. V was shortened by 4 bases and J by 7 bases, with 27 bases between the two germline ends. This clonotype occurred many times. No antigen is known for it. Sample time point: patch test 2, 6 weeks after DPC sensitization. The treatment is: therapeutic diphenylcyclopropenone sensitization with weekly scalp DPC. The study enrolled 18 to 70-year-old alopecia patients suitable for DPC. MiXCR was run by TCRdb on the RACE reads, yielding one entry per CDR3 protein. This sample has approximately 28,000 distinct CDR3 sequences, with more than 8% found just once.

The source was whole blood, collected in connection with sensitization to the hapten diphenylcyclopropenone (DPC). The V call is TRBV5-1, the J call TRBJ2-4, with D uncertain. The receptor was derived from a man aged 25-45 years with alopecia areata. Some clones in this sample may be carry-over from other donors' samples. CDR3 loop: CASSLSDGPSSPWNIQYF. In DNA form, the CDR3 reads TGCGCCAGCAGCCTCTCTGACGGACCGTCTTCGCCTTGGAACATTCAGTACTTC.